Below, 11 T cell receptor beta chains from the same sample are listed, as sequenced in a study of blood T cell repertoires in COVID-19. Data came from immunoSEQ multiplex PCR; TCRdb stores just in-frame clones and leaves some out. The sample has 200,000 or so clones, almost 85% seen once. Sequencing used peripheral blood. These receptors all come from a human donor with acute or convalescent COVID-19. The donor label of this sample is uncertain.

This clone appeared a few times. The chain recombines TRBV20-1 with TRBJ1-1; D perhaps matches TRBD1 (6 bases). CDR1 and CDR2 from the germline V gene are DFQATT and SNEGSKA (reference sequence). This CDR3 is built from 11 residues. V lost 6 bases to trimming and J lost 4 bases, with 9 bases between them. In DNA form, the CDR3 reads TGCAGTGCGCAGGGGACCACTGAAGCTTTCTTT. Translating it yields CSAQGTTEAFF.

V and J are TRBV7-2 and TRBJ1-3; no definite D call. The germline V gene has CDR1 SGHTA and CDR2 FQGNSA. The CDR3 runs 15 residues. Trimming removed 1 base at V and 8 bases at J, with 15 bases between. The chain's CDR3 is CASSLERRSVDTIYF. CDR3 nucleotide sequence: TGTGCCAGCAGCTTAGAACGTAGGAGCGTTGACACCATATATTTT.

The chain has TRBV19 and TRBJ2-1; no clear D. Germline V CDR1 and CDR2: LNHDA, SQIVND (reference sequence). V lost 6 bases and J 7 bases, leaving 16 bases between the germline ends. CDR3 length equals 14 residues. The CDR3 DNA follows: TGTGCCAGTAGCCCCCCCGGGTACCCTAATGAGCAGTTCTTC. Translation: CASSPPGYPNEQFF.

A few counts support this clone. This chain connects TRBV5-4 to TRBJ2-5; 7 bases agree with TRBD1. Losses at the gene ends were 4 bases for V and 4 bases for J; bases not matched to a gene: 10. The V gene's germline CDR1 is SGHNT and CDR2 YYREEE (reference sequence). CDR3 length: 15 residues. CDR3 in amino acids: CASSLQGPKAETQYF. The CDR3, as DNA: TGTGCCAGCAGCCTACAGGGGCCCAAAGCAGAGACCCAGTACTTC.

This clone was recorded a few times. V gene TRBV29-1 combines with J gene TRBJ1-2; D remains ambiguous. The CDR3 covers 13 residues. V dropped 7 bases and J dropped 7 bases, with 19 bases sitting between them. Germline V gene lookup returns CDR1 SQVTM and CDR2 ANQGSEA. CDR3 DNA sequence: TGCAGCGGTAACGAGGCAATCGGAGGTGGCTACACCTTC. It translates to CSGNEAIGGGYTF.

The chain links TRBV29-1 to TRBJ2-2; D remains unclear. Trimming shortened V by 7 bases and J by 5 bases, and 11 bases separated the two germline ends. Germline values: CDR1 SQVTM, CDR2 ANQGSEA. CDR3 size: 12 residues. CDR3 DNA sequence: TGCAGCGCCGACCAGGCTACCGGGGAGCTGTTTTTT. Translated: CSADQATGELFF.

The V gene is TRBV1, the J gene TRBJ2-1; no DNA check was done on the table's D call, TRBD2. TRBV1 is a recognized pseudogene. This CDR3 is built from 15 residues. The CDR3 spells CTSSLGGSIANEQFF. In DNA form, the CDR3 reads TGCACCAGCAGCCTTGGCGGGAGTATTGCCAATGAGCAGTTCTTC.

The rearrangement joins TRBV12-5 to TRBJ1-1; 11 nucleotides line up with TRBD1. This CDR3 has 18 amino acids. V shed 3 bases and J 1 base; nucleotides not matched to a gene: 10. The germline V gene has CDR1 LGHNT and CDR2 FRNRAP. CDR3 loop: CASGFVGQGEVRNTEAFF. CDR3 DNA: TGTGCTAGTGGTTTTGTGGGACAGGGGGAAGTTCGGAACACTGAAGCTTTCTTT.

Points on this clone: Within the sample, other DNA sequences also encode this same CDR3. The chain uses TRBV5-4 and TRBJ1-3; D possibly corresponds to TRBD1 (6 bases). With 4 bases removed from V and 1 base from J, the gap between germline ends came to 12 bases. This CDR3 is built from 15 residues. CDR1 and CDR2 from the germline V gene are SGHNT and YYREEE (reference sequence). In nucleotides, the CDR3 is TGTGCCAGCAGCCTTGGGGGCAGGTCTGGAAACACCATATATTTT. It yields the protein CASSLGGRSGNTIYF. Supplemented by reference TRBV5-4 and TRBJ1-3, the full variable domain reads ETGVTQSPTHLIKTRGQQVTLRCSSQSGHNTVSWYQQALGQGPQFIFQYYREEENGRGNFPPRFSGLQFPNYSSELNVNALELDDSALYLCASSLGGRSGNTIYFGEGSWLTVV.

The gene calls are TRBV7-8 and TRBJ1-2; TRBD1 matches 8 bases. Losses at the gene ends were 3 bases for V and 2 bases for J; bases not matched to a gene: 11. The CDR3 covers 17 residues. Germline loops: CDR1 SGHVS, CDR2 FQNEAQ. The CDR3 here is CASSFGQGANSNYGYTF. The DNA of the CDR3 is TGTGCCAGCAGCTTCGGGCAGGGGGCAAACTCAAACTATGGCTACACCTTC.

This sequence joins TRBV30 and TRBJ2-1; TRBD2 might be the D (5 bases). The CDR3 runs 13 residues. Trimming shortened V by 8 bases and J by 3 bases, and 14 bases separated the two germline ends. The germline gives CDR1 GTSNPN, CDR2 SVGIG (reference sequence). The CDR3 spells CAGNSRGYNEQFF. CDR3 DNA sequence: TGTGCCGGAAACTCCCGGGGCTACAATGAGCAGTTCTTC. Combining the CDR3 with reference TRBV30 and TRBJ2-1 gives the whole variable domain SQTIHQWPATLVQPVGSPLSLECTVEGTSNPNLYWYRQAAGRGLQLLFYSVGIGQISSEVPQNLSASRPQDRQFILSSKKLLLSDSGFYLCAGNSRGYNEQFFGPGTRLTVL.